The 21 T cell receptor beta chains listed next were all sequenced from one sample in a study of cytomegalovirus exposure and HLA in healthy donors. PCR was performed using 60 Vbeta and 13 Jbeta primers. Method: immunoSEQ multiplex PCR; TCRdb's copy keeps in-frame clones and lacks some. The data show some 120,000 clones, approximately 80% seen once. The sample taken for sequencing was PBMCs. Source of these receptors: a woman between 35 and 50 years old in good health and CMV-seropositive.

The chain joins TRBV6-6 to TRBJ1-4; TRBD1 matches at 7 bases. The germline V gene encodes CDR1 MNHNY and CDR2 SVGAGI (reference sequence). V lost 8 bases to trimming and J lost 4 bases; unmatched junction nucleotides: 7. The CDR3 has 14 residues. The CDR3 DNA is TGTGCCAGCCACCGGGACAGCATTAATGAAAAACTGTTTTTT. Encoded protein: CASHRDSINEKLFF.

The J gene is TRBJ1-2, the V gene TRBV27; D might be TRBD1 (5 bases). Germline V CDR1 and CDR2: MNHEY, SMNVEV (reference sequence). The CDR3 consists of 16 residues. Trimming cost V 4 bases and J 0 bases, with 15 bases left between them. CDR3 sequence (DNA): TGTGCCAGCAGTTCTCCGACAGCTGAAGCTAACTATGGCTACACCTTC. Protein: CASSSPTAEANYGYTF.

The chain uses TRBV10-3 and TRBJ2-2, with 9 positions matching TRBD2. CDR3 length: 17 amino acids. Germline CDR1 is ENHRY and CDR2 is SYGVKD. The ends lost 2 bases at V and 4 bases at J; junction bases unmatched: 8. CDR3 amino acids: CAISETLAGVGTGELFF. CDR3 sequence (DNA): TGTGCCATCAGTGAGACATTAGCGGGGGTGGGCACCGGGGAGCTGTTTTTT.

The chain links TRBV18 to TRBJ2-7; 8 bases agree with TRBD1. J was trimmed by 1 base and V by 5 bases; bases with no gene match: 10. The CDR3 has 16 residues. Germline loops: CDR1 KGHSH, CDR2 LQKENI. The CDR3 nucleotides are TGTGCCAGCTCAGCTCGAGGACAGGGAAATTCCTACGAGCAGTACTTC. Protein sequence: CASSARGQGNSYEQYF. Full variable domain (missing parts from reference TRBV18 and TRBJ2-7): NAGVMQNPRHLVRRRGQEARLRCSPMKGHSHVYWYRQLPEEGLKFMVYLQKENIIDESGMPKERFSAEFPKEGPSILRIQQVVRGDSAAYFCASSARGQGNSYEQYFGPGTRLTVT.

V and J are TRBV9 and TRBJ2-3, with a possible D match to TRBD2 (7 bases). The germline V gene encodes CDR1 SGDLS and CDR2 YYNGEE. V lost 0 bases and J lost 6, with 14 bases in between. CDR3 length: 15 amino acids. CDR3 region: CASSVAYGGPDTQYF. CDR3 nucleotide sequence: TGTGCCAGCAGCGTAGCTTACGGGGGGCCCGATACGCAGTATTTT.

This clone has more than one count but fewer than ten. V gene TRBV6-1 combines with J gene TRBJ1-1; 10 bases are a match to TRBD1. Unmatched junction bases numbered 4, after V lost 4 bases and J lost 2 bases. The CDR3 has 15 residues. Germline V gene data show CDR1 as MNHNS and CDR2 as SASEGT. CDR3 loop: CASSVDRGRNTEAFF. The DNA of the CDR3 is TGTGCCAGCAGTGTTGACAGGGGGCGCAACACTGAAGCTTTCTTT.

This chain links TRBV5-1 with TRBJ1-1; D is uncertain. Germline V lookup: CDR1 SGHRS, CDR2 YFSETQ. Between the trimmed V and J ends, which lost 0 bases and 7 bases, there was a span of 4 bases. The CDR3 contains 11 residues. CDR3 sequence reads: CASSLDGEAFF. CDR3 coding DNA: TGCGCCAGCAGCTTGGACGGTGAAGCTTTCTTT.

CDR3 protein: CASRAQGGNQPQHF. CDR3 nucleotides: TGTGCCAGCAGAGCTCAAGGGGGCAATCAGCCCCAGCATTTT. This chain uses TRBV2 with TRBJ1-5; perhaps TRBD1 as D (5 bases). Trimming took off 6 bases at V and 2 bases at J, with 11 bases between the two ends. CDR1 is SNHLY and CDR2 is FYNNEI in the germline V gene. The CDR3 covers 14 residues.

The chain joins TRBV4-1 to TRBJ1-1, with unresolved D. The germline CDR1 and CDR2 sequences are MGHRA and YSYEKL. V was trimmed by 4 bases and J by 6 bases, leaving 24 bases between them. CDR3 size: 17 residues. The CDR3 sequence is CASSLPNPRRLGAEAFF. The CDR3, as DNA: TGCGCCAGCAGCCTTCCAAACCCGCGACGGCTGGGCGCTGAAGCTTTCTTT.

The chain employs TRBV2 and TRBJ2-1; D possibly corresponds to TRBD2 (5 bases). The germline V and J ends were trimmed by 4 bases and 2 bases, with 12 bases remaining between them. This CDR3 contains 15 residues. Germline V gene sequence: CDR1 SNHLY, CDR2 FYNNEI. DNA of the CDR3: TGTGCCAGCAGTGGGGGAGCGGTAACCTACAATGAGCAGTTCTTC. Its protein product is CASSGGAVTYNEQFF.

The genes are TRBV6-6 and TRBJ1-3; D is ambiguous. CDR1 is MNHNY, CDR2 SVGAGI, per germline (reference sequence). CDR3 size: 13 residues. The V end lost 6 bases, the J end lost 8 bases, and 14 bases lay between the germline ends. For the CDR3, the DNA is TGTGCCAGCAGCAAAGGGAGGATAGACACCATATATTTT. This translates into CASSKGRIDTIYF.

The rearrangement uses TRBV28 and TRBJ1-4; a weak D match, TRBD1 (5 bases). Germline values: CDR1 MDHEN, CDR2 SYDVKM. V lost 7 bases to trimming and J lost 9 bases, with 18 bases between them. CDR3 size: 14 residues. The CDR3 spells CASTDSSLRKKLFF. The CDR3 DNA follows: TGTGCCAGCACCGACAGTTCCCTACGTAAAAAACTGTTTTTT. The full variable domain, its missing parts supplied by reference TRBV28 and TRBJ1-4, is DVKVTQSSRYLVKRTGEKVFLECVQDMDHENMFWYRQDPGLGLRLIYFSYDVKMKEKGDIPEGYSVSREKKERFSLILESASTNQTSMYLCASTDSSLRKKLFFGSGTQLSVL.

This clone was recorded a few times. The CDR3 sequence is CASSLSGVTLGEQYF. The CDR3 DNA reads TGCGCCAGCAGCTTGTCAGGGGTTACGCTGGGCGAGCAGTACTTC. The chain couples TRBV5-1 to TRBJ2-7, with D tentatively TRBD1 (6 bases). Trimming took off 1 base at V and 6 bases at J, with 17 bases between the two ends. The CDR3 loop spans 15 amino acids. The germline V gene has CDR1 SGHRS and CDR2 YFSETQ.

The chain links TRBV19 to TRBJ2-2; 9 bases are shared with TRBD2. V shed 2 bases, J shed 0 bases, and the junction held 1 base outside the gene matches. The CDR3 has 16 residues. Germline values: CDR1 LNHDA, CDR2 SQIVND (reference sequence). The DNA of the CDR3 is TGTGCCAGTAGTATATTAGCGGGGGCGAACACCGGGGAGCTGTTTTTT. Amino acids: CASSILAGANTGELFF.

V gene TRBV11-2 combines with J gene TRBJ1-1; the D is unclear. Trimming took off 0 bases at V and 8 bases at J, with 13 bases between the two ends. Germline-derived CDR1 and CDR2 are SGHAT and FQNNGV. This CDR3 is 14 amino acids long. The CDR3 bases are TGTGCCAGCAGCTTAGATCCCTCTCCACGGGAAGCTTTCTTT. Protein: CASSLDPSPREAFF.

The chain uses TRBV27 and TRBJ2-2, with a weak D call TRBD1 (5 bases). The CDR3 covers 13 residues. V was trimmed by 6 bases and J by 6 bases, leaving 11 bases between them. From germline, CDR1 is MNHEY and CDR2 SMNVEV (reference sequence). The DNA of the CDR3 is TGTGCCAGCAGCACCTCCAGGGCCGGGGAGCTGTTTTTT. It encodes CASSTSRAGELFF.

In the case of this clone: At the DNA level, this CDR3 is encoded by other sequences in the same sample as well. The chain joins TRBV4-2 to TRBJ2-5; D unresolved. The V end lost 0 bases, the J end lost 1 base, and 3 bases lay between the germline ends. The CDR3 runs to 13 residues. Germline CDR1 is LGHNA and CDR2 is YNFKEQ. The CDR3 reads CASSQDSQETQYF. The CDR3 bases are TGTGCCAGCAGCCAAGACTCCCAAGAGACCCAGTACTTC.

J is TRBJ1-2 and V is TRBV6-1; no definite D call. The V end lost 5 bases, the J end lost 0 bases, and 7 bases lay between the germline ends. This CDR3 comprises 13 residues. Per germline, CDR1 MNHNS and CDR2 SASEGT. This CDR3 reads CASSILTNYGYTF. CDR3 bases: TGTGCCAGCAGTATACTGACTAACTATGGCTACACCTTC.

V usage is TRBV6-1 and J usage is TRBJ1-1; 8 bases are a match to TRBD1. V was pared by 10 bases and J by 5 bases, with 12 bases of the junction left unmatched. This CDR3 contains 14 residues. Germline V gives CDR1 MNHNS, CDR2 SASEGT. Here the CDR3 DNA reads TGTGCCACCGTCGACGCAGGGGGCACGACTGAAGCTTTCTTT. Translated: CATVDAGGTTEAFF.

The gene calls are TRBV2 and TRBJ2-1; D possibly corresponds to TRBD1 (6 bases). Trimming stripped 5 bases from V and 6 bases from J, with 17 bases between. CDR3 length equals 15 residues. Germline CDR1 and CDR2: SNHLY and FYNNEI. The CDR3 protein is CASSNRAFIRNEQFF. The DNA for the CDR3 is TGTGCCAGCAGTAACAGGGCATTTATTCGCAATGAGCAGTTCTTC.

V and J are TRBV19 and TRBJ1-3; D ambiguous. This CDR3 has 15 amino acids. V dropped 9 bases and J dropped 0 bases, with 15 bases sitting between them. Per the germline V gene, CDR1 is LNHDA and CDR2 is SQIVND (reference sequence). Here the CDR3 DNA reads TGTGCCAGCGAAATCGGGAGGACCTCTGGAAACACCATATATTTT. It encodes CASEIGRTSGNTIYF.